This TCR beta chain came from a study of neurological immune-mediated disorders. Study details: In a group of roughly 34 multiple sclerosis patients, roughly 31 had the relapsing-remitting type and 3 had the secondary progressive type. Overall study findings and caveats: The expanded clones of different subjects shared no CDR3 amino acid sequences (suggesting private repertoires in all groups).

The cDNA came from 5'RACE, which used 10-nucleotide random UMIs. TCRdb redid the calling of the 5' RACE reads with MiXCR, one entry per CDR3 protein. Here the sample spans 55,000 to 85,000 distinct CDR3 sequences, roughly 3% being singletons. Per germline, CDR1 SGHRS and CDR2 YFSETQ. Deletions cut 0 bases from V and 2 bases from J, with 8 bases between. This CDR3 comprises 14 residues. Comments on this clonotype: As yet, its antigen is unknown. This may be a read error: a much more frequent sequence differs by one nucleotide.

The chain recombines TRBV5-1 with TRBJ2-5; no clear D. The receptor was isolated from a woman aged 45-65 years with multiple sclerosis. The sequencing input was PBMCs. CDR3 nucleotide sequence: TGCGCCAGCAGCTTGGGGCTAGAGCAAGAGACCCAGTACTTC. Translation: CASSLGLEQETQYF. The full variable domain, in which reference TRBV5-1 and TRBJ2-5 provide the parts outside the CDR3, is KAGVTQTPRYLIKTRGQQVTLSCSPISGHRSVSWYQQTPGQGLQFLFEYFSETQRNKGNFPGRFSGRQFSNSRSEMNVSTLELGDSALYLCASSLGLEQETQYFGPGTRLLVL.